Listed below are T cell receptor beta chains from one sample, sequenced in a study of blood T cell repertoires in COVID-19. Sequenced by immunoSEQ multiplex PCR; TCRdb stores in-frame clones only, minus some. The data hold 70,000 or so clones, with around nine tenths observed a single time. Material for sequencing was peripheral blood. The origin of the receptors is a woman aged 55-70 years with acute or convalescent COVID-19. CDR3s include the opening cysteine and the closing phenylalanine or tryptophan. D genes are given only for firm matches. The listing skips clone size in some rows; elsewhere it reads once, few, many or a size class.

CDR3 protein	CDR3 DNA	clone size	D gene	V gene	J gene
CASSLSGGADGELFF	TGTGCCAGCAGCCTGAGCGGGGGTGCCGACGGGGAGCTGTTTTTT	.	TRBD2	TRBV7-3	TRBJ2-2
CASSDRDRTLETQYF	TGTGCCAGCAGTGATCGGGACAGGACCCTGGAGACCCAGTACTTC	.	TRBD1	TRBV25-1	TRBJ2-5
CASSIRTGGNTGELFF	TGTGCCAGTAGTATCCGAACAGGTGGGAACACCGGGGAGCTGTTTTTT	.	.	TRBV19	TRBJ2-2
CASSEGLALYNEQFF	TGTGCCAGCAGTGAGGGACTAGCGCTTTACAATGAGCAGTTCTTC	.	TRBD2	TRBV2	TRBJ2-1
CASSSSGHGFYEQYF	TGTGCCAGCAGCTCATCGGGACACGGATTCTACGAGCAGTACTTC	.	.	TRBV28	TRBJ2-7
CASSRGPNEKLFF	TGTGCCAGCAGTCGCGGTCCTAATGAAAAACTGTTTTTT	once	.	TRBV6-5	TRBJ1-4
CASSLEGRGGVNEQFF	TGTGCCAGCAGCTTAGAAGGGCGGGGGGGCGTCAATGAGCAGTTCTTC	once	TRBD2	TRBV11-3	TRBJ2-1
CAWVQGLQETQYF	TGTGCCTGGGTCCAGGGACTTCAAGAGACCCAGTACTTC	.	.	TRBV30	TRBJ2-5
CASRTTGEVVLEKLFF	TGTGCCAGCCGAACGACAGGGGAAGTCGTGTTGGAAAAACTGTTTTTT	.	TRBD1	TRBV28	TRBJ1-4
CAISAGRHTDTQYF	TGTGCCATCAGCGCCGGGAGACACACAGATACGCAGTATTTT	.	.	TRBV10-3	TRBJ2-3
CATRNEARGGDTQYF	TGTGCCACCAGGAACGAGGCTAGGGGAGGAGATACGCAGTATTTT	.	.	TRBV15	TRBJ2-3
CASSDSGVSYNSPLHF	TGTGCCAGCAGTGATTCCGGAGTCTCCTATAATTCACCCCTCCACTTT	.	.	TRBV27	TRBJ1-6
CASSRGQGFTGELFF	TGTGCCAGCAGTAGGGGACAGGGGTTCACCGGGGAGCTGTTTTTT	.	TRBD1	TRBV6-6	TRBJ2-2
CASSAQTGNHYGYTF	TGTGCCAGCAGCGCCCAGACAGGAAATCACTATGGCTACACCTTC	.	.	TRBV9	TRBJ1-2
CASSFKTGVNEQYF	TGTGCCAGCAGTTTCAAGACAGGGGTAAACGAGCAGTACTTC	.	TRBD1	TRBV27	TRBJ2-7
CASSSRDRGSPLHF	TGTGCCAGCAGTTCCCGGGACAGGGGCTCACCCCTCCACTTT	.	TRBD1	TRBV6-5	TRBJ1-6
CASSLLGGGQETQYF	TGTGCCAGCAGCTTATTGGGCGGGGGACAAGAGACCCAGTACTTC	once	TRBD2	TRBV7-3	TRBJ2-5
CASSSLGKETQYF	TGTGCCAGCAGTTCCCTAGGCAAGGAGACCCAGTACTTC	.	.	TRBV28	TRBJ2-5
CASSTRQDDQPQHF	TGTGCCAGTAGTACAAGACAGGATGATCAGCCCCAGCATTTT	.	.	TRBV19	TRBJ1-5
CASTRDREVTDTQYF	TGTGCCAGCACTAGGGACAGGGAGGTAACAGATACGCAGTATTTT	.	TRBD1	TRBV25-1	TRBJ2-3
CASSYADRGGGYTF	TGTGCCAGCAGTTACGCGGACAGGGGGGGAGGCTACACCTTC	once	TRBD1	TRBV6-5	TRBJ1-2
CASSLDGTGQETQYF	TGCGCCAGCAGCTTAGACGGGACAGGGCAAGAGACCCAGTACTTC	.	TRBD1	TRBV5-1	TRBJ2-5
CASTGRVPGNTIYF	TGTGCCTCAACGGGCAGGGTTCCTGGAAACACCATATATTTT	.	.	TRBV28	TRBJ1-3
CASSWEGGSYEQYF	TGTGCCAGTAGCTGGGAGGGTGGATCCTACGAGCAGTACTTC	.	TRBD2	TRBV19	TRBJ2-7
CASSPTGHYNEQFF	TGTGCCAGCAGCCCTACAGGGCACTACAATGAGCAGTTCTTC	.	.	TRBV3-1/TRBV3-2	TRBJ2-1
CASSLGFRATDTQYF	TGCGCCAGCAGCTTGGGGTTTCGAGCAACGGATACGCAGTATTTT	.	.	TRBV5-1	TRBJ2-3
CASSIRGETQYF	TGTGCCAGTAGTATAAGGGGAGAGACCCAGTACTTC	.	.	TRBV19	TRBJ2-5
CASSGLVNEQYF	TGTGCCAGCAGTGGACTAGTAAACGAGCAGTACTTC	.	TRBD2	TRBV12-3/TRBV12-4	TRBJ2-7
CSSRDRGAGNTEAFF	TGCAGCTCCCGGGACAGGGGCGCCGGGAACACTGAAGCTTTCTTT	.	TRBD1	TRBV29-1	TRBJ1-1
CASSEGQRNTIYF	TGTGCCAGCAGTGAGGGACAGCGGAACACCATATATTTT	.	TRBD1	TRBV2	TRBJ1-3
CASTLGGTGGGQPQHF	TGTGCCAGCACACTTGGCGGGACAGGGGGCGGTCAGCCCCAGCATTTT	.	TRBD1	TRBV28	TRBJ1-5
CASSAGTGASGANVLTF	TGTGCCAGCAGTGCCGGGACAGGGGCCTCTGGGGCCAACGTCCTGACTTTC	.	TRBD1	TRBV6-1	TRBJ2-6
CASSQDRGTEAFF	TGTGCCAGCAGCCAAGACAGGGGCACTGAAGCTTTCTTT	.	TRBD1	TRBV7-6	TRBJ1-1
CASADNTGYEQYF	TGTGCCAGCGCCGATAACACAGGCTACGAGCAGTACTTC	few	.	TRBV2	TRBJ2-7
CASSQSGQGPGGANVLTF	TGTGCCAGCAGTCAGTCGGGACAGGGCCCTGGTGGGGCCAACGTCCTGACTTTC	.	TRBD1	TRBV2	TRBJ2-6
CASSTDRGNEKLFF	TGTGCCAGCAGTACAGACAGGGGAAATGAAAAACTGTTTTTT	few	TRBD1	TRBV2	TRBJ1-4
CASSYPVSGATIQYF	TGTGCCAGCAGTTACCCCGTGAGCGGGGCCACCATTCAGTACTTC	.	TRBD2	TRBV6-5	TRBJ2-4
CASSFGDGWGEPQHF	TGTGCCAGCAGCTTCGGAGACGGATGGGGGGAGCCCCAGCATTTT	.	.	TRBV7-2	TRBJ1-5
CSVAGQGFLYGYTF	TGCAGCGTTGCCGGACAGGGCTTCCTCTATGGCTACACCTTC	.	TRBD1	TRBV29-1	TRBJ1-2
CASSWTSGESYEQYF	TGCGCCAGCTCCTGGACTAGCGGGGAGTCCTACGAGCAGTACTTC	.	TRBD2	TRBV5-1	TRBJ2-7
CASSATTQSYNEQFF	TGTGCCAGCAGCGCGACTACGCAGTCCTACAATGAGCAGTTCTTC	.	.	TRBV2	TRBJ2-1
CASSFWANQETQYF	TGTGCCAGCAGTTTTTGGGCAAACCAAGAGACCCAGTACTTC	.	.	TRBV27	TRBJ2-5
CASSVGGRLVGDTQYF	TGTGCCAGCAGCGTAGGGGGGCGTCTAGTTGGTGATACGCAGTATTTT	once	.	TRBV9	TRBJ2-3
CAGTENTEAFF	TGTGCCGGAACAGAGAACACTGAAGCTTTCTTT	.	.	TRBV2	TRBJ1-1
CASSSSVTGELFF	TGCGCCAGCAGCTCGTCCGTCACCGGGGAGCTGTTTTTT	.	.	TRBV5-1	TRBJ2-2